These T cell receptor beta chains were read from a single sample in a study of blood T cell repertoires in COVID-19. Only in-frame clones appear in the TCRdb table, and some are missing; sequencing was by immunoSEQ multiplex PCR. The table lists about 190,000 clones, roughly four fifths of them singletons. The sequencing input was peripheral blood. The receptors were sampled from a woman between 35 and 50 years old with acute or convalescent COVID-19. The CDR3 runs from the conserved cysteine through the conserved F or W. A D gene is named only where the DNA matches it firmly. Only some rows state a clone size, as once, few, many or a class for expanded clones.

size: few; V: TRBV27; J: TRBJ2-7; D: .; DNA: TGTGCCAGCGGCCACCCGGGACTCACCTACGAGCAGTACTTC; CDR3: CASGHPGLTYEQYF
size: .; V: TRBV27; J: TRBJ2-6; D: .; DNA: TGTGCCAGCAGTTTAGTAGCCGGGGCCAACGTCCTGACTTTC; CDR3: CASSLVAGANVLTF
size: .; V: TRBV6-5; J: TRBJ2-3; D: .; DNA: TGTGCCAGCAGTTACCTCCTTAGGAGCCCAGATACGCAGTATTTT; CDR3: CASSYLLRSPDTQYF
size: .; V: TRBV27; J: TRBJ1-4; D: .; DNA: TGTGCCAGCAGTTCAACTAACTTGGGTATAAGTGAAAAACTGTTTTTT; CDR3: CASSSTNLGISEKLFF
size: .; V: TRBV4-1; J: TRBJ1-5; D: TRBD1; DNA: TGCGCCAGCAGCCAGGAGACAGGGGGACGGGATCAGCCCCAGCATTTT; CDR3: CASSQETGGRDQPQHF
size: .; V: TRBV5-1; J: TRBJ2-7; D: .; DNA: TGCGCCAGCAGCCTGGGGCAGGAGGGGTCCTACGAGCAGTACTTC; CDR3: CASSLGQEGSYEQYF
size: once; V: TRBV29-1; J: TRBJ2-7; D: .; DNA: TGCAGCGTTGAGCAGACAGCTTCCTACGAGCAGTACTTC; CDR3: CSVEQTASYEQYF
size: .; V: TRBV28; J: TRBJ1-1; D: .; DNA: TGTGCCAGCAGTCCCACCCAGGGAACCATGAACACTGAAGCTTTCTTT; CDR3: CASSPTQGTMNTEAFF
size: .; V: TRBV4-1; J: TRBJ1-5; D: .; DNA: TGCGCCAGCAGCCAAGGGTTCTATAGCAATCAGCCCCAGCATTTT; CDR3: CASSQGFYSNQPQHF
size: .; V: TRBV3-1/TRBV3-2; J: TRBJ1-4; D: .; DNA: TGTGCCAGCACCCGGGGGGGTGGTAATGAAAAACTGTTTTTT; CDR3: CASTRGGGNEKLFF
size: .; V: TRBV18; J: TRBJ2-7; D: TRBD1; DNA: TGTGCCAGCTCACCAGTAGGGACAGGGGGCTACGAGCAGTACTTC; CDR3: CASSPVGTGGYEQYF
size: .; V: TRBV6-1; J: TRBJ1-1; D: .; DNA: TGTGCCAGCAGTGAGAGGGGGTCTGAAGCTTTCTTT; CDR3: CASSERGSEAFF
size: .; V: TRBV18; J: TRBJ2-7; D: TRBD1; DNA: TGTGCCAGCTCCCCCAACACACGACAACAGGGGGAAGAGCAGTACTTC; CDR3: CASSPNTRQQGEEQYF
size: .; V: TRBV9; J: TRBJ1-6; D: .; DNA: TGTGCCAGCAGCGTAGCTATGCAGGGTTCACCCCTCCACTTT; CDR3: CASSVAMQGSPLHF
size: .; V: TRBV5-1; J: TRBJ1-3; D: TRBD1; DNA: TGCGCCAGCAGCGACGGACAGGGCTCTGGAAACACCATATATTTT; CDR3: CASSDGQGSGNTIYF
size: .; V: TRBV3-1/TRBV3-2; J: TRBJ1-2; D: TRBD1; DNA: TGTGCCAGCGCGACAGGGGCCGGCTTCATGAGGGGCTACACCTTC; CDR3: CASATGAGFMRGYTF
size: .; V: TRBV28; J: TRBJ2-7; D: .; DNA: TGTGCCAGCAGTTTACCCAGTTTGAAGCAGTACTTC; CDR3: CASSLPSLKQYF
size: .; V: TRBV14; J: TRBJ1-2; D: .; DNA: TGTGCCAGCAGCCAAACGTGGGAGGTTGGCTACACCTTC; CDR3: CASSQTWEVGYTF
size: .; V: TRBV5-4; J: TRBJ1-6; D: TRBD1; DNA: TGTGCCAGCAGCTGGGGACAGCTTAATTCACCCCTCCACTTT; CDR3: CASSWGQLNSPLHF
size: .; V: TRBV6-5; J: TRBJ2-1; D: .; DNA: TGTGCCAGCAGTCCTCAAGGGAGCTCCTACAATGAGCAGTTCTTC; CDR3: CASSPQGSSYNEQFF
size: once; V: TRBV6-5; J: TRBJ2-2; D: .; DNA: TGTGCCAGCAGTTTAACAAGCGCCGGGGAGCTGTTTTTT; CDR3: CASSLTSAGELFF
size: .; V: TRBV6-5; J: TRBJ1-1; D: .; DNA: TGTGCCAGCAGTTTGCAGGGGCGGACTGAAGCTTTCTTT; CDR3: CASSLQGRTEAFF
size: .; V: TRBV19; J: TRBJ1-2; D: .; DNA: TGTGCCAGTAGTATAGATCTGAGACTATTCTTAGGCTACACCTTC; CDR3: CASSIDLRLFLGYTF
size: .; V: TRBV3-1/TRBV3-2; J: TRBJ2-5; D: .; DNA: TGTGCCAGCAGCTGGGAATTAGCGGTTCAAGAGACCCAGTACTTC; CDR3: CASSWELAVQETQYF
size: .; V: TRBV5-6; J: TRBJ1-1; D: .; DNA: TGTGCCAGCAGCTTGGGGTGGCGGGTGAACACTGAAGCTTTCTTT; CDR3: CASSLGWRVNTEAFF
size: once; V: TRBV25-1; J: TRBJ1-5; D: TRBD1; DNA: TGTGCCAGCAGTGAACAGGGGGCCGGTAATCAGCCCCAGCATTTT; CDR3: CASSEQGAGNQPQHF
size: .; V: TRBV5-8; J: TRBJ1-5; D: .; DNA: TGTGCCAGCAGCTTTGTCCGGGGGAGTGGAGATCAGCCCCAGCATTTT; CDR3: CASSFVRGSGDQPQHF
size: .; V: TRBV7-9; J: TRBJ2-3; D: .; DNA: TGTGCCAGCAGCCCCAGGGTGAGCTTCGATACGCAGTATTTT; CDR3: CASSPRVSFDTQYF
size: .; V: TRBV14; J: TRBJ1-3; D: .; DNA: TGTGCCAGCAGCCAATATATCAGCTCTGGAAACACCATATATTTT; CDR3: CASSQYISSGNTIYF
size: .; V: TRBV4-1; J: TRBJ2-7; D: .; DNA: TGCGCCAGCAGCCAAGGCCTCCCGGGAAGGTCTTTTTACGAGCAGTACTTC; CDR3: CASSQGLPGRSFYEQYF
size: few; V: TRBV29-1; J: TRBJ2-2; D: .; DNA: TGCAGCGTTGGAGGAAACACCGGGGAGCTGTTTTTT; CDR3: CSVGGNTGELFF
size: few; V: TRBV5-4; J: TRBJ1-3; D: .; DNA: TGTGCCAGCAGCTTCAGGGACTCTGGAAACACCATATATTTT; CDR3: CASSFRDSGNTIYF
size: .; V: TRBV20-1; J: TRBJ1-5; D: TRBD1; DNA: TGCAGTGCTAGTCTACAGGGGGCGTATCAGCCCCAGCATTTT; CDR3: CSASLQGAYQPQHF
size: few; V: TRBV5-1; J: TRBJ2-3; D: TRBD2; DNA: TGCGCCAGCAGCTCTGGACTAGCGGGAGTAGTAGATACGCAGTATTTT; CDR3: CASSSGLAGVVDTQYF
size: .; V: TRBV7-9; J: TRBJ2-5; D: TRBD1; DNA: TGTGCCAGCAGCTTAGCCCACGGCGACAGGGATGAGCAAGAGACCCAGTACTTC; CDR3: CASSLAHGDRDEQETQYF
size: .; V: TRBV30; J: TRBJ2-7; D: TRBD1; DNA: TGTGCCTACCTCACCGGGACAGGGGCGACGGAGCAGTACTTC; CDR3: CAYLTGTGATEQYF
size: .; V: TRBV27; J: TRBJ2-6; D: TRBD2; DNA: TGTGCCAGCAGCCCCAGAGGGAGGGCAGGTGGGGCCAACGTCCTGACTTTC; CDR3: CASSPRGRAGGANVLTF
size: once; V: TRBV15; J: TRBJ2-7; D: .; DNA: TGTGCCACCAGCCGACCCTCGAGGACAAACGCCTACGAGCAGTACTTC; CDR3: CATSRPSRTNAYEQYF
size: .; V: TRBV12-3/TRBV12-4; J: TRBJ2-7; D: TRBD2; DNA: TGTGCCAGCTCCCGGCCGGGGCTAGCGGGACAGAACTTC; CDR3: CASSRPGLAGQNF
size: .; V: TRBV10-3; J: TRBJ2-5; D: .; DNA: TGTGCCATCTGTGGGGGGGGGCTTGGGGAGACCCAGTACTTC; CDR3: CAICGGGLGETQYF
size: .; V: TRBV11-2; J: TRBJ2-5; D: TRBD2; DNA: TGTGCCAGCAGCTTAGGTGCGACTAGCGGGGGAGGGGGAGAGACCCAGTACTTC; CDR3: CASSLGATSGGGGETQYF
size: .; V: TRBV28; J: TRBJ1-2; D: .; DNA: TGTGCCAGCAGTTTAGGAGGCCTTCTCAACTATGGCTACACCTTC; CDR3: CASSLGGLLNYGYTF
size: .; V: TRBV9; J: TRBJ1-4; D: .; DNA: TGTGCCAGCAGCGTAGTAGTCAGGGGTAAAGAAAAACTGTTTTTT; CDR3: CASSVVVRGKEKLFF
size: few; V: TRBV5-1; J: TRBJ2-4; D: .; DNA: TGCGCCAGCAGCTTCAGTGGAGGTTTGGACATTCAGTACTTC; CDR3: CASSFSGGLDIQYF